The clone carrying this T cell receptor (beta chain) was observed a single time. Its target is unknown. This CDR3 spans 13 amino acids. V lost 2 bases to trimming and J lost 3 bases, with 4 bases between them. This entry is derived from a study of vaccination effects on CD4 cells after COVID-19. On the study more broadly: The post-vaccine samples were taken, at the median, 72 days after the second dose.

Using viral peptide pools, the ViraFEST assay grew out antigen-specific CD4+ T cells prior to sequencing. The authors isolated CD4+ T cells after around nine days of culture. All study participants received two doses of BNT162b2 or mRNA-1273 vaccine. Days 3 and 7 saw half the medium replaced with IL-2 medium. Whole-study findings and limits: Cross-reaction with common cold coronaviruses was seen in only 1 of 255 vaccine-induced clones from healthy vaccinees. Pronounced clonal contraction occurred in clones induced by infection and by vaccine late after vaccination.

Sequencing used immunoSEQ multiplex PCR; TCRdb keeps in-frame clones, though not all of them. The top ten hold over 0.95% of the sample, which has 84,000 or so clones, roughly 73% seen once. The chain uses TRBV12-3 or TRBV12-4 and TRBJ2-2, with D hard to call. The receptor's source is a human donor who received a COVID-19 vaccine. The material was CD4+ T cells from PBMCs cultured with HCoV-OC43 spike peptides, obtained after COVID-19 vaccination. The subset denotes: HCoV-OC43 spike overlapping peptide pool stimulation. The CDR3 nucleotides read TGTGCCAGCAGTTTAAAGGACACCGGGGAGCTGTTTTTT. As protein: CASSLKDTGELFF.